These T cell receptor beta chains were read from a single sample in a study of human T cells and chemical hapten exposure. TCRdb ran MiXCR on the RACE reads and lists one entry per CDR3 protein. The sample contains 350,000 to 450,000 distinct CDR3 sequences, 4% to 6% of which appear only once. Sequencing used whole blood, obtained in connection with sensitization to the hapten diphenylcyclopropenone (DPC). Receptors originate from a woman in her fifties or sixties with alopecia areata. Some clones in this sample may be carry-over from other donors' samples. CDR3s include the opening cysteine and the closing phenylalanine or tryptophan. D genes are given only for firm matches. Clone size is given for some rows only: seen once, a few or many times, or a class if the clone is expanded.

j_gene	d_gene	abundance	v_gene	CDR3aa	CDR3nt
TRBJ2-3	TRBD1	few	TRBV12-3/TRBV12-4	CASSRTGVQDTQYF	TGTGCCAGCAGCCGGACAGGGGTTCAAGATACGCAGTATTTT
TRBJ1-2	-	few	TRBV21-1	CASSKEERSFYGYTF	TGTGCCAGCAGCAAAGAGGAACGGAGCTTCTATGGCTACACCTTC
TRBJ2-2	-	many	TRBV20-1	CSAWAANTGELFF	TGCAGTGCTTGGGCCGCGAACACCGGGGAGCTGTTTTTT
TRBJ2-7	-	many	TRBV5-1	CASSPEDSFYEQYF	TGCGCCAGCAGCCCGGAGGACAGTTTCTACGAGCAGTACTTC
TRBJ2-2	-	many	TRBV6-5	CASSYSYGTGELFF	TGTGCCAGCAGTTACTCGTACGGCACCGGGGAGCTGTTTTTT
TRBJ1-1	TRBD1	-	TRBV10-3	CAISGQGGDTEAFF	TGTGCCATCAGTGGACAGGGAGGGGACACTGAAGCTTTCTTT
TRBJ1-6	TRBD1	few	TRBV4-3	CASSQETGAYSPLHF	TGCGCCAGCAGCCAAGAGACAGGGGCGTATTCACCCCTCCACTTT
TRBJ2-2	TRBD2	-	TRBV20-1	CSARGFSGGALAGELFF	TGCAGTGCTAGAGGTTTTAGCGGGGGGGCCCTGGCCGGGGAGCTGTTTTTT
TRBJ1-6	-	few	TRBV27	CASRMAGVENSPLHF	TGTGCCAGCAGGATGGCTGGGGTAGAGAATTCACCCCTCCACTTT
TRBJ2-7	-	few	TRBV5-1	CASRRSSTGPVDEQYF	TGCGCCAGCAGGCGGAGTTCGACCGGACCAGTGGACGAGCAGTACTTC
TRBJ1-6	-	many	TRBV12-3/TRBV12-4	CASKNRSSYNSPLHF	TGTGCCAGCAAAAATAGGAGCTCCTATAATTCACCCCTCCACTTT
TRBJ1-2	-	many	TRBV5-1	CASREGSYGYTF	TGTGCCAGCAGGGAGGGAAGCTATGGCTACACCTTC
TRBJ2-7	-	few	TRBV4-3	CASSHYGGGDEQYF	TGCGCCAGCAGCCATTACGGGGGTGGCGACGAGCAGTACTTC
TRBJ2-7	TRBD1	many	TRBV29-1	CSVGDSSYEQYF	TGCAGCGTTGGGGACAGTTCCTACGAGCAGTACTTC
TRBJ2-6	-	few	TRBV6-1	CASSEGVVSGANVLTF	TGTGCCAGCAGTGAAGGTGTAGTCTCTGGGGCCAACGTCCTGACTTTC
TRBJ2-7	TRBD2	many	TRBV6-2/TRBV6-3	CASMLAGGHEQYF	TGTGCCAGCATGTTAGCGGGGGGCCACGAGCAGTACTTC
TRBJ2-5	-	many	TRBV4-3	CASSQGTMETQYF	TGCGCCAGCAGCCAAGGGACGATGGAGACCCAGTACTTC
TRBJ2-2	-	many	TRBV20-1	CSALRAGNTGELFF	TGCAGTGCTCTCCGGGCGGGGAACACCGGGGAGCTGTTTTTT
TRBJ2-3	TRBD2	-	TRBV20-1	CSARVAGGPDTQYF	TGCAGTGCTAGAGTAGCGGGGGGACCAGATACGCAGTATTTT
TRBJ2-7	TRBD2	few	TRBV20-1	CSARGAHPGTSGYEQYF	TGCAGTGCTAGAGGTGCCCACCCCGGGACTAGCGGTTACGAGCAGTACTTC
TRBJ2-3	TRBD2	-	TRBV9	CASSISGSTADTQYF	TGTGCCAGCAGCATTAGCGGGAGTACCGCAGATACGCAGTATTTT
TRBJ2-7	TRBD2	many	TRBV6-5	CASRPGLASSYEQYF	TGTGCCAGCAGACCAGGACTAGCGAGCTCCTACGAGCAGTACTTC
TRBJ2-3	-	-	TRBV21-1	CASSKAALAGGQRRDTQYF	TGTGCCAGCAGCAAAGCGGCGCTAGCGGGGGGGCAGAGGAGAGATACGCAGTATTTT
TRBJ1-5	TRBD1	few	TRBV27	CASRVGQGAGQPQHF	TGTGCCAGCAGAGTAGGACAGGGGGCCGGGCAGCCCCAGCATTTT
TRBJ1-1	TRBD1	few	TRBV12-3/TRBV12-4	CASSSGTGITEAFF	TGTGCCAGCAGTTCCGGGACAGGGATTACTGAAGCTTTCTTT
TRBJ1-3	-	many	TRBV13	CASSPRNSGNTIYF	TGTGCCAGCAGCCCCCGAAACTCTGGAAACACCATATATTTT
TRBJ2-3	-	few	TRBV5-1	CASSPPGHSSTDTQYF	TGCGCCAGCAGCCCACCGGGACACTCGAGCACAGATACGCAGTATTTT
TRBJ1-1	-	few	TRBV10-3	CAIRPRGNTEAFF	TGTGCCATCAGACCCCGGGGGAACACTGAAGCTTTCTTT
TRBJ2-6	-	-	TRBV6-6	CASSYSSGTRAGANVLTF	TGTGCCAGCAGTTACTCGTCAGGGACAAGAGCTGGGGCCAACGTCCTGACTTTC
TRBJ2-7	-	many	TRBV20-1	CSAIPDGLGNYEQYF	TGCAGTGCTATCCCAGACGGCTTAGGGAACTACGAGCAGTACTTC
TRBJ2-6	-	many	TRBV11-2	CASAPSGANVLTF	TGTGCCAGCGCACCTTCTGGGGCCAACGTCCTGACTTTC
TRBJ1-5	TRBD1	many	TRBV6-2/TRBV6-3	CASSPTGYSNQPQHF	TGTGCCAGCAGCCCGACAGGGTATAGCAATCAGCCCCAGCATTTT
TRBJ2-1	-	many	TRBV20-1	CSAVAVVPYNEQFF	TGCAGTGCCGTAGCGGTAGTCCCCTACAATGAGCAGTTCTTC
TRBJ2-7	TRBD1	many	TRBV7-9	CASSLSGTGTYEQYF	TGTGCCAGCAGCCTCTCCGGGACAGGGACCTACGAGCAGTACTTC
TRBJ2-2	TRBD1	-	TRBV5-4	CASSLKGQGNTGELFF	TGTGCCAGCAGCCTAAAAGGACAGGGGAACACCGGGGAGCTGTTTTTT
TRBJ2-6	TRBD2	-	TRBV13	CASSPWAGGSSGANVLTF	TGTGCCAGCAGCCCCTGGGCGGGGGGGTCCTCTGGGGCCAACGTCCTGACTTTC
TRBJ2-1	TRBD2	-	TRBV27	CASSVAGRSFSEQFF	TGTGCCAGCAGTGTAGCGGGAAGGAGTTTCAGTGAGCAGTTCTTC
TRBJ1-1	-	many	TRBV9	CASSPRTAMNTEAFF	TGTGCCAGCAGCCCGAGGACAGCTATGAACACTGAAGCTTTCTTT
TRBJ2-1	TRBD1	-	TRBV24-1	CATSDLRDRGLNEQFF	TGTGCCACCAGTGATTTAAGGGACAGGGGGCTCAATGAGCAGTTCTTC
TRBJ2-5	-	once	TRBV3-1	CASSQGRKETQYF	TGTGCCAGCAGCCAGGGCCGAAAAGAGACCCAGTACTTC
TRBJ2-3	TRBD2	many	TRBV12-3/TRBV12-4	CASSWTSSTDTQYF	TGTGCCAGCAGTTGGACTAGCAGCACAGATACGCAGTATTTT
TRBJ1-1	TRBD1	many	TRBV28	CASITGTGRTEAFF	TGTGCCAGCATTACCGGGACAGGGAGGACTGAAGCTTTCTTT
TRBJ2-3	-	many	TRBV7-8	CASSFSLGGGPTDTQYF	TGTGCCAGCAGCTTTTCATTAGGGGGGGGGCCAACAGATACGCAGTATTTT
TRBJ1-1	-	few	TRBV4-2	CASSQDGVTEAFF	TGTGCCAGCAGCCAAGATGGGGTCACTGAAGCTTTCTTT
TRBJ2-7	-	few	TRBV28	CASSFQGLRAYEQYF	TGTGCCAGCAGTTTCCAGGGCCTGAGGGCCTACGAGCAGTACTTC
TRBJ2-3	TRBD2	many	TRBV12-3/TRBV12-4	CASSPSGGALDTQYF	TGTGCCAGCAGCCCTAGCGGGGGGGCCTTAGATACGCAGTATTTT
TRBJ1-6	-	few	TRBV6-6	CASSYPEGNSPLHF	TGTGCCAGCAGTTACCCGGAGGGTAATTCACCCCTCCACTTT
TRBJ2-1	-	many	TRBV28	CASSLDPPFEQFF	TGTGCCAGCAGTTTAGACCCGCCTTTCGAGCAGTTCTTC
TRBJ2-1	TRBD1	few	TRBV6-2/TRBV6-3	CASLTGTGEQFF	TGTGCCAGCCTGACAGGGACGGGTGAGCAGTTCTTC
TRBJ1-6	-	-	TRBV9	CASSVSRGTLHF	TGTGCCAGCAGCGTAAGTCGAGGGACCCTCCACTTT
TRBJ2-2	-	many	TRBV13	CASSTRERENTGELFF	TGTGCCAGCAGCACCCGTGAAAGGGAGAACACCGGGGAGCTGTTCTTT